This TCR beta chain was sequenced for a study of shared clonotypes between healthy human individuals. Points from the study as a whole: Across subsets, estimated richness was generally greater for naive than for memory populations. Although depth was large, rarefaction showed that sequencing of the sorted subsets was incomplete.

Trimming removed 4 bases from V and 1 base from J; junction bases left unmatched: 4. Germline V gives CDR1 MGHRA, CDR2 YSYEKL. This CDR3 has 15 residues. The naive CD8 fraction comprised CD45RO-negative cells positively selected for CCR7 and excluded terminally differentiated effector memory CD45RA+ cells. Comment on this clone: Its antigen is currently unknown.

Clones were sequenced by immunoSEQ multiplex PCR, and TCRdb holds only the in-frame ones, with some missing. Seen here are about 2.1 million clones, 93% observed once, and the top ten hold 1.5% to 2%. This clonotype was obtained from a man aged 18 to 29 in good health. Some clones in this sample may be carry-over from other donors' samples. This chain links TRBV4-1 with TRBJ1-1, with 9 nucleotides matching TRBD1. The sample taken for sequencing was naive CD8+ T cells from PBMCs. The CDR3 spells CASSLGTGRNTEAFF. The CDR3 coding sequence is TGCGCCAGCAGCCTCGGGACAGGGAGGAACACTGAAGCTTTCTTT.